Each of the 12 T cell receptor beta chains below was sequenced from the same sample in a study of cytomegalovirus exposure and HLA in healthy donors. With 60 Vbeta and 13 Jbeta primers, the PCR was carried out. Profiling relied on immunoSEQ multiplex PCR, and the TCRdb table lists in-frame clones only, not all of them. The profile shows about 82,000 clones, about 77% of them singletons. The sequenced sample consisted of PBMCs. The receptors were gathered from a man in his fifties or sixties in good health and CMV-seronegative.

The chain recombines TRBV6-1 with TRBJ1-5; TRBD1 agrees at 7 bases. Germline V lookup: CDR1 MNHNS, CDR2 SASEGT. Germline trimming cut 5 bases from V and 6 bases from J; bases unmatched to any gene: 10. CDR3 length: 15 residues. In DNA, the CDR3 is TGTGCCAGCAGTAATTACAGGGGCGAGGGTCAGCCCCAGCATTTT. As protein: CASSNYRGEGQPQHF.

This rearrangement joins TRBV9 to TRBJ2-4; 9 nucleotides align to TRBD1. Looked up from germline, CDR1 is SGDLS and CDR2 is YYNGEE. The V gene end was trimmed by 3 bases and the J gene end by 6 bases; junction bases not matched to a gene: 10. The CDR3 has 16 amino acids. This CDR3 is CASSERGTGTGNIQYF. CDR3 in DNA: TGTGCCAGCAGCGAGAGAGGGACAGGGACGGGAAACATTCAGTACTTC. Full variable domain (missing parts from reference TRBV9 and TRBJ2-4): DSGVTQTPKHLITATGQRVTLRCSPRSGDLSVYWYQQSLDQGLQFLIQYYNGEERAKGNILERFSAQQFPDLHSELNLSSLELGDSALYFCASSERGTGTGNIQYFGAGTRLSVL.

This clone has only one observation. This chain connects TRBV7-8 to TRBJ1-2, with 9 bases aligning to TRBD1. CDR3 length equals 15 residues. Trimming cost V 4 bases and J 5 bases; bases outside gene matches: 8. Germline CDR1 is SGHVS and CDR2 is FQNEAQ. CDR3 loop: CASSSNPTGGYGYTF. The CDR3 DNA reads TGTGCCAGCAGCTCCAACCCGACAGGGGGATATGGCTACACCTTC. Looking up the rest from reference TRBV7-8 and TRBJ1-2 gives the full variable domain: GAGVSQSPRYKVAKRGQDVALRCDPISGHVSLFWYQQALGQGPEFLTYFQNEAQLDKSGLPSDRFFAERPEGSVSTLKIQRTQQEDSAVYLCASSSNPTGGYGYTFGSGTRLTVV.

Regarding this clone: The junction departs from germline at one end; a sequencing error may be responsible. The rearrangement joins TRBV7-9 to TRBJ2-7; D is perhaps TRBD2 (5 bases). CDR1 SEHNR and CDR2 FQNEAQ come from the germline V gene (reference sequence). The CDR3 totals 13 residues. CDR3: CSSAYRGLYEQYF. The CDR3 coding sequence is TGTTCCAGCGCCTATCGAGGGCTCTACGAGCAGTACTTC. Based on the CDR3 plus reference TRBV7-9 and TRBJ2-7, the full variable domain is DTGVSQNPRHKITKRGQNVTFRCDPISEHNRLYWYRQTLGQGPEFLTYFQNEAQLEKSRLLSDRFSAERPKGSFSTLEIQRTEQGDSAMYLCSSAYRGLYEQYFGPGTRLTVT.

The chain uses TRBV5-1 and TRBJ1-3; the D gene is possibly TRBD1 (5 bases). V was cut by 2 bases and J by 3 bases, with 9 bases left in between. Germline-derived CDR1 and CDR2 are SGHRS and YFSETQ. The CDR3 spans 14 residues. In DNA, the CDR3 is TGCGCCAGCAGCTTTACAGGCTATGGAAACACCATATATTTT. Translating gives CASSFTGYGNTIYF.

V usage is TRBV11-2 and J usage is TRBJ2-7, with unresolved D. V was trimmed by 1 base and J by 7 bases, leaving 8 bases between them. Germline values: CDR1 SGHAT, CDR2 FQNNGV. This CDR3 comprises 12 residues. CDR3 bases: TGTGCCAGCAGCTTAGCCCTGAGGGAGCAGTACTTC. Translation gives CASSLALREQYF.

This clone has more than one count but fewer than ten. The V and J genes are TRBV28 and TRBJ1-2; TRBD1 might be the D (5 bases). Trimming pared 5 bases from V and 6 bases from J, leaving 22 bases between. This CDR3 contains 16 residues. Germline assignment: CDR1 MDHEN and CDR2 SYDVKM. As DNA, the CDR3 is TGTGCCAGCAGTCCCTCCGACAGCCGTCTAATTAATGGCTACACCTTC. Protein sequence: CASSPSDSRLINGYTF.

This clone has just one count. This rearrangement joins TRBV19 to TRBJ2-3; 8 bases agree with TRBD2. Germline CDR1 and CDR2: LNHDA and SQIVND (reference sequence). The junction had 11 bases not matched to a gene; V was cut back by 5 bases and J by 4 bases. The CDR3 consists of 16 residues. This CDR3 reads CASSRGGGVLPDTQYF. In DNA form, the CDR3 reads TGTGCCAGTAGTCGGGGGGGAGGAGTTCTCCCAGATACGCAGTATTTT.

The chain has TRBV7-6 and TRBJ1-1; D ambiguous. Germline V gene lookup returns CDR1 SGHVS and CDR2 FNYEAQ. Trimming removed 4 bases from V and 1 base from J, with 16 bases in between. CDR3 length: 16 amino acids. Here the CDR3 reads CASSSSPGGANTEAFF. The CDR3 region has the DNA TGTGCCAGCAGCTCCTCTCCGGGTGGCGCGAACACTGAAGCTTTCTTT.

The chain employs TRBV30 and TRBJ1-1; TRBD1 agrees at 9 bases. Germline V lookup: CDR1 GTSNPN, CDR2 SVGIG (reference sequence). Trimming took 2 bases from V and 5 from J; bases not matched to a gene: 6. CDR3 length equals 14 residues. This CDR3 is CAWSYRDRDTEAFF. CDR3 coding DNA: TGTGCCTGGAGTTACCGGGACAGGGATACTGAAGCTTTCTTT. Based on the CDR3 plus reference TRBV30 and TRBJ1-1, the full variable domain is SQTIHQWPATLVQPVGSPLSLECTVEGTSNPNLYWYRQAAGRGLQLLFYSVGIGQISSEVPQNLSASRPQDRQFILSSKKLLLSDSGFYLCAWSYRDRDTEAFFGQGTRLTVV.

The sample holds a few counts of this clone. The V gene is TRBV6-5, the J gene TRBJ1-1, with 7 bases lining up with TRBD1. V lost 6 bases and J lost 1; bases outside the gene matches: 2. Germline V gives CDR1 MNHEY, CDR2 SVGAGI. The CDR3 loop spans 13 amino acids. CDR3 in amino acids: CASRQGRNTEAFF. CDR3 DNA: TGTGCCAGCAGACAGGGGAGGAACACTGAAGCTTTCTTT.

The rearrangement joins TRBV7-2 to TRBJ1-4, with D tentatively TRBD1 (6 bases). The germline gives CDR1 SGHTA, CDR2 FQGNSA. Trimming cost V 1 base and J 8 bases, with 14 bases left between them. The CDR3 sequence is 15 residues long. CDR3 region: CASSLGGREYEKLFF. In DNA form, the CDR3 reads TGTGCCAGCAGCTTAGGGGGGCGTGAGTACGAAAAACTGTTTTTT.